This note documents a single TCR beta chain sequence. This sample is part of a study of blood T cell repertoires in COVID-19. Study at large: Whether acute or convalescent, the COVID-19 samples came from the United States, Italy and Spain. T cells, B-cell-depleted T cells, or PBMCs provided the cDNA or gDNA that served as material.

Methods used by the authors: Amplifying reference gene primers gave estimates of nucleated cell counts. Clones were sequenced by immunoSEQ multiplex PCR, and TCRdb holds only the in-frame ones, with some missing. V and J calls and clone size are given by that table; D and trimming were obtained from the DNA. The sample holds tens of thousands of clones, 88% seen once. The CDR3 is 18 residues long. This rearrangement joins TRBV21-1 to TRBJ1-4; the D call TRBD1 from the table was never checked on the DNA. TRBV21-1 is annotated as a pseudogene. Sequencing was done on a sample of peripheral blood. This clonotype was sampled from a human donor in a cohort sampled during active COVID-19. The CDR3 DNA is TGTGCCAGCAGCCGAGTAGGGGACAAGCTTGCAACTAATGAAAAACTGTTTTTT. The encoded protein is CASSRVGDKLATNEKLFF.